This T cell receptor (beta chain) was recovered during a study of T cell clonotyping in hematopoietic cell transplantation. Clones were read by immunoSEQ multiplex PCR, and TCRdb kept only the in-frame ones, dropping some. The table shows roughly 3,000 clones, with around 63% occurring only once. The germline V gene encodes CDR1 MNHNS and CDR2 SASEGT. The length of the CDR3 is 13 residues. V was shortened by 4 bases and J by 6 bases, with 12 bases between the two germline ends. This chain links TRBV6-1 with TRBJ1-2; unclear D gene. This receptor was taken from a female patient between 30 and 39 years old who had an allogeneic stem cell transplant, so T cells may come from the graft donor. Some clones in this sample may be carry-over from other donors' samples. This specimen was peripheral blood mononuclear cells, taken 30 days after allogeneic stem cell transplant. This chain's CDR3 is CASSVLSGNGYTF. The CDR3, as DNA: TGTGCCAGCAGTGTTCTGAGTGGAAATGGCTACACCTTC.